Listed here are 23 T cell receptor beta chains from one sample, sequenced in a study of technical replicates of blood from several donors. Using immunoSEQ multiplex PCR, the repertoire was profiled, and TCRdb retains in-frame clones only, with some absent. The table lists over 50,000 clones, approximately 83% of them singletons, with approximately 4.8% in the top ten. What was sequenced was PBMCs. These receptors were obtained from a human donor in good health. Some clones in this sample may be carry-over from other donors' samples.

This clone is a singleton in its sample. The chain couples TRBV29-1 to TRBJ1-1, with D possibly TRBD1 on 5 matching bases. The CDR3 loop spans 12 amino acids. CDR1 is SQVTM, CDR2 ANQGSEA, per germline. Trimming took 4 bases from V and 3 from J, leaving 9 bases between them. DNA for the CDR3: TGCAGCGTTGTGGGGCTCGACACTGAAGCTTTCTTT. The encoded protein is CSVVGLDTEAFF.

This clone was counted a few times. The CDR3 loop reads CSVSPTGNEAFF. CDR3 nucleotides: TGCAGCGTTTCCCCGACAGGGAATGAAGCTTTCTTT. V is TRBV29-1 and J is TRBJ1-1; 7 bases are a match to TRBD1. V lost 5 bases and J lost 7; bases outside the gene matches: 7. The CDR3 contains 12 residues. Per germline, CDR1 SQVTM and CDR2 ANQGSEA.

This clone turned up a few times. The chain's CDR3 is CSVSLVTGGTEAFF. The DNA of the CDR3 is TGCAGCGTGTCGTTAGTGACAGGGGGCACTGAAGCTTTCTTT. The chain employs TRBV29-1 and TRBJ1-1, with 9 nucleotides matching TRBD1. CDR1 SQVTM and CDR2 ANQGSEA come from the germline V gene. The CDR3 consists of 14 residues. V shed 6 bases, J shed 4 bases, and the junction held 9 bases outside the gene matches.

The chain uses TRBV19 and TRBJ1-1; tentatively, D is TRBD1 (5 bases). The germline V gene has CDR1 LNHDA and CDR2 SQIVND (reference sequence). CDR3 length: 13 residues. Trimming removed 6 bases at V and 0 bases at J, with 8 bases between. CDR3 in amino acids: CASRQALNTEAFF. DNA for the CDR3: TGTGCCAGTAGACAGGCCTTGAACACTGAAGCTTTCTTT.

V usage is TRBV2 and J usage is TRBJ1-6; D is undetermined. The CDR3 sequence is 14 residues long. Trimming cost V 6 bases and J 7 bases, with 13 bases left between them. CDR1 SNHLY and CDR2 FYNNEI come from the germline V gene. The CDR3 spells CASSATDQNSPLHF. For the CDR3, the DNA is TGTGCCAGCAGCGCAACCGATCAGAATTCACCCCTCCACTTT. Based on the CDR3 plus reference TRBV2 and TRBJ1-6, the full variable domain is EPEVTQTPSHQVTQMGQEVILRCVPISNHLYFYWYRQILGQKVEFLVSFYNNEISEKSEIFDDQFSVERPDGSNFTLKIRSTKLEDSAMYFCASSATDQNSPLHFGNGTRLTVT.

The chain recombines TRBV7-9 with TRBJ2-7; 7 nucleotides match TRBD1. V dropped 0 bases and J dropped 4; count of bases not matched to a gene: 6. Germline lookup yields CDR1 SEHNR and CDR2 FQNEAQ (reference sequence). CDR3 size: 15 residues. The CDR3 is CASSLAWGTDYEQYF. The CDR3 DNA sequence: TGTGCCAGCAGCTTAGCATGGGGGACAGATTACGAGCAGTACTTC.

V is TRBV5-1 and J is TRBJ2-7; perhaps TRBD1 as D (6 bases). V was cut by 4 bases and J by 7 bases, with 18 bases left in between. Germline V gene sequence: CDR1 SGHRS, CDR2 YFSETQ. This CDR3 has 14 amino acids. CDR3 sequence (DNA): TGCGCCAGCAGCCAGGACAGCCCATTGGGGGAGCAGTACTTC. It translates to CASSQDSPLGEQYF. The full variable domain, with the rest looked up from reference TRBV5-1 and TRBJ2-7, is KAGVTQTPRYLIKTRGQQVTLSCSPISGHRSVSWYQQTPGQGLQFLFEYFSETQRNKGNFPGRFSGRQFSNSRSEMNVSTLELGDSALYLCASSQDSPLGEQYFGPGTRLTVT.

V gene TRBV18 combines with J gene TRBJ1-1; D remains ambiguous. V shed 6 bases and J shed 4 bases, with 12 bases lying between them. The CDR3 extends over 13 amino acids. Germline CDR1 KGHSH, CDR2 LQKENI. The CDR3 is CASSEGRITEAFF. The CDR3 DNA follows: TGTGCCAGCTCGGAGGGAAGGATCACTGAAGCTTTCTTT.

This clone was found a few times. This rearrangement joins TRBV30 to TRBJ1-1, with D maybe TRBD1 (5 bases). The CDR3 covers 13 residues. Germline V lookup: CDR1 GTSNPN, CDR2 SVGIG (reference sequence). Trimming took off 4 bases at V and 1 base at J, with 10 bases between the two ends. CDR3 nucleotides: TGTGCCTGGAACGGGGGGGAGAACACTGAAGCTTTCTTT. Translation: CAWNGGENTEAFF.

The chain employs TRBV6-5 and TRBJ2-5, with a possible D match to TRBD1 (6 bases). Trimming cost V 4 bases and J 7 bases, with 13 bases left between them. Germline loops: CDR1 MNHEY, CDR2 SVGAGI. CDR3 size: 13 residues. The CDR3 DNA sequence: TGTGCCAGCAGTTTTATTGTAGGGGGGACCCAGTACTTC. This translates into CASSFIVGGTQYF.

CDR3 sequence (DNA): TGTGCCAGCAGCTTAGGGGGAGCGGGGGCGGCAGATACGCAGTATTTT. Residues: CASSLGGAGAADTQYF. V and J are TRBV7-3 and TRBJ2-3; 8 nucleotides align to TRBD2. The CDR3 is 16 residues long. Germline V gene data show CDR1 as SGHTA and CDR2 as FQGTGA. V was pared by 2 bases and J by 4 bases, with 8 bases of the junction left unmatched.

V and J are TRBV6-6 and TRBJ2-2, with TRBD2 identical over 7 bases. The CDR3 has 13 residues. V lost 6 bases, J lost 7 bases, and 5 bases stayed unmatched. CDR1 MNHNY and CDR2 SVGAGI come from the germline V gene (reference sequence). In DNA form, the CDR3 reads TGTGCCAGCAGCACCCCTAGCGGCGGGGAGCTGTTTTTT. Translated, it gives CASSTPSGGELFF.

This rearrangement joins TRBV2 to TRBJ1-2; D call uncertain. The V end lost 7 bases, the J end lost 6 bases, and 15 bases lay between the germline ends. The CDR3 is 13 residues long. Per germline, CDR1 SNHLY and CDR2 FYNNEI. CDR3 sequence: CASIGLPLDGYTF. For the CDR3, the DNA is TGTGCCAGCATTGGCCTACCCCTAGATGGCTACACCTTC.

The rearrangement links TRBV14 to TRBJ1-3; the D is unclear. The CDR3 is 17 residues long. V shed 4 bases and J shed 2 bases, with 18 bases lying between them. From germline, CDR1 is SGHDN and CDR2 FVKESK. The CDR3 nucleotides read TGTGCCAGCAGCCCCCGTCAGACAAGCCGCCCTGGAAACACCATATATTTT. This sequence encodes CASSPRQTSRPGNTIYF.

V is TRBV10-1 and J is TRBJ2-5, with D possibly being TRBD1 (5 bases). V lost 5 bases and J lost 2, with 15 bases in between. This CDR3 is built from 15 residues. Germline values: CDR1 WNHNN, CDR2 SYGVQD (reference sequence). DNA of the CDR3: TGCGCCAGCAGTACCAGGGCAGGGTATCAAGAGACCCAGTACTTC. Amino acid sequence: CASSTRAGYQETQYF.

This clone appeared many times. The genes are TRBV9 and TRBJ2-7; no reliable D call. Trimming left V 4 bases short and J 5 bases short, with 16 bases between. The CDR3 has 14 amino acids. CDR1 and CDR2 from the germline V gene are SGDLS and YYNGEE. The CDR3 loop is CASSPRVAEDEQYF. The CDR3 DNA sequence: TGTGCCAGCAGCCCCCGGGTCGCCGAGGACGAGCAGTACTTC.

This rearrangement joins TRBV7-3 to TRBJ1-2; no firm D call. Germline V gene sequence: CDR1 SGHTA, CDR2 FQGTGA. V was pared by 6 bases and J by 2 bases, with 10 bases between. The CDR3 spans 13 residues. The CDR3 bases are TGTGCCAGCAGTTATGACTCAAACTATGGCTACACCTTC. This gives the protein CASSYDSNYGYTF.

This chain links TRBV7-2 with TRBJ2-2; TRBD2 is a possible D gene (5 bases). CDR1 is SGHTA and CDR2 is FQGNSA in the germline V gene. The CDR3 contains 15 residues. With 0 bases removed from V and 2 bases from J, the gap between germline ends came to 7 bases. CDR3 amino acids: CASSLAGVNTGELFF. CDR3 nucleotides: TGTGCCAGCAGCTTAGCGGGAGTAAACACCGGGGAGCTGTTTTTT.

This sequence joins TRBV28 and TRBJ1-3; no reliable D call. Germline assignment: CDR1 MDHEN and CDR2 SYDVKM. The CDR3 runs 11 residues. V shed 7 bases and J shed 7 bases, with 8 bases lying between them. The CDR3 DNA is TGTGCCAGCATCGGTCCGAACACCATATATTTT. This encodes CASIGPNTIYF.

This chain connects TRBV27 to TRBJ2-1; tentatively, D is TRBD1 (6 bases). Trimming took off 5 bases at V and 5 bases at J, with 7 bases between the two ends. This CDR3 has 12 amino acids. CDR1 and CDR2 (germline): MNHEY, SMNVEV (reference sequence). CDR3 nucleotide sequence: TGTGCCAGCAGTGGGACAAACAATGAGCAGTTCTTC. Translating gives CASSGTNNEQFF.

This clone was detected once. The chain employs TRBV27 and TRBJ1-1, with 8 bases matching TRBD1. V lost 3 bases and J lost 2; bases outside the gene matches: 2. Per germline, CDR1 MNHEY and CDR2 SMNVEV (reference sequence). The CDR3 has 14 residues. Here the CDR3 DNA reads TGTGCCAGCAGTTTGGCAGGGGGCAACACTGAAGCTTTCTTT. This translates into CASSLAGGNTEAFF.

CDR3: CASSLEAGLNQPQHF. The DNA of the CDR3 is TGTGCCAGCAGCTTAGAGGCGGGGTTGAATCAGCCCCAGCATTTT. The rearrangement links TRBV7-6 to TRBJ1-5; unclear D gene. Between the trimmed V and J ends, which lost 1 base and 4 bases, there was a span of 11 bases. CDR3 length equals 15 residues. Germline lookup yields CDR1 SGHVS and CDR2 FNYEAQ.

The V gene is TRBV9, the J gene TRBJ1-6, with D perhaps TRBD1 (5 bases). The V gene lost 4 bases and the J gene lost 9 bases, with 20 bases spanning the gap. Germline V lookup: CDR1 SGDLS, CDR2 YYNGEE. This CDR3 has 16 amino acids. This CDR3 is CASSLKTDPRGSPLHF. CDR3 DNA: TGTGCCAGCAGCTTAAAGACAGATCCTAGGGGTTCACCCCTCCACTTT.